These T cell receptor beta chains were read from a single sample in a study of blood T cell repertoires in COVID-19. Profiled with immunoSEQ multiplex PCR; TCRdb holds only in-frame clones, not every one. The sample has 23,000 or so clones; 75% to 95% are singletons. The sample consisted of peripheral blood. These receptors were taken from a woman in her seventies with active COVID-19. The CDR3 runs from the conserved cysteine through the conserved F or W. A D gene is named only where the DNA matches it firmly. Some rows have no size entry. The others give once, few or many, or a class for an expanded clone.

J: TRBJ2-2
size: once
D: TRBD2
length: 16
V: TRBV4-2
DNA: TGTGCCAGCAGTCATACGCAGCGGGAGAACACCGGGGAGCTGTTTTTT
CDR3: CASSHTQRENTGELFF

J: TRBJ1-2
size: once
D: .
length: 13
V: TRBV7-9
DNA: TGTGCCAGCAGCCACGGCGACATCTATGGCTACACCTTC
CDR3: CASSHGDIYGYTF

J: TRBJ1-2
size: .
D: TRBD1
length: 15
V: TRBV28
DNA: TGTGCCAGCAGGGTATTAGGGACAGTTAACTATGGCTACACCTTC
CDR3: CASRVLGTVNYGYTF

J: TRBJ1-1
size: .
D: .
length: 14
V: TRBV28
DNA: TGTGCCAGCAATTCCGTGCAGGGTAGCACTGAAGCTTTCTTT
CDR3: CASNSVQGSTEAFF

J: TRBJ2-5
size: .
D: .
length: 16
V: TRBV7-9
DNA: TGTGCCAGCAGCTTACGTCCAACAGGGTCCCAAGAGACCCAGTACTTC
CDR3: CASSLRPTGSQETQYF

J: TRBJ1-4
size: .
D: .
length: 14
V: TRBV13
DNA: TGTGCCAGCAGCTCACGCGGGTCTAATGAAAAACTGTTTTTT
CDR3: CASSSRGSNEKLFF

J: TRBJ2-7
size: .
D: .
length: 12
V: TRBV7-9
DNA: TGTGCCAGCAGCAGGGGAAACGGCGAGCAGTACTTC
CDR3: CASSRGNGEQYF

J: TRBJ2-7
size: .
D: .
length: 14
V: TRBV11-1
DNA: TGTGCCAGCAGCCCACGACAGGACTCCTACGAGCAGTACTTC
CDR3: CASSPRQDSYEQYF

J: TRBJ2-7
size: .
D: TRBD2
length: 16
V: TRBV7-2
DNA: TGTGCCAGCAGCCCCAAGCGACTAGCGGGAGTATACGAGCAGTACTTC
CDR3: CASSPKRLAGVYEQYF

J: TRBJ2-5
size: .
D: TRBD1
length: 14
V: TRBV20-1
DNA: TGCAGTGCTAGTAGGGACGCAGGGGGAGAGACCCAGTACTTC
CDR3: CSASRDAGGETQYF

J: TRBJ2-4
size: .
D: .
length: 11
V: TRBV6-5
DNA: TGTGCCAGCCTACAGGACGGAGCCCAGTACTTC
CDR3: CASLQDGAQYF

J: TRBJ2-5
size: .
D: .
length: 15
V: TRBV5-6
DNA: TGTGCCAGCAGCTTGATCGCAGGGGGGTCGGGGACCCAGTACTTC
CDR3: CASSLIAGGSGTQYF

J: TRBJ2-2
size: .
D: .
length: 19
V: TRBV28
DNA: TGTGCCAGCAGTTTATTCGGACAGACTTACACCGCGAACACCGGGGAGCTGTTTTTT
CDR3: CASSLFGQTYTANTGELFF

J: TRBJ2-3
size: .
D: .
length: 16
V: TRBV3-1/TRBV3-2
DNA: TGTGCCAGCAGCCGCGGAAGGCGGGTAATCACAGATACGCAGTATTTT
CDR3: CASSRGRRVITDTQYF

J: TRBJ2-5
size: .
D: .
length: 15
V: TRBV11-2
DNA: TGTGCCAGCAGCTTATTTAACGGGGTACAAGAGACCCAGTACTTC
CDR3: CASSLFNGVQETQYF

J: TRBJ2-3
size: .
D: .
length: 12
V: TRBV18
DNA: TGTGCCAGCTGTCAGAGCACAGATACGCAGTATTTT
CDR3: CASCQSTDTQYF

J: TRBJ2-2
size: .
D: TRBD2
length: 16
V: TRBV24-1
DNA: TGTGCCACCAGTGATCTAGTGGGAGGGGTGATCGGGGAGCTGTTTTTT
CDR3: CATSDLVGGVIGELFF

J: TRBJ2-3
size: once
D: TRBD2
length: 14
V: TRBV19
DNA: TGTGCCAGCGGGACTAGCGGTAGCACAGATACGCAGTATTTT
CDR3: CASGTSGSTDTQYF

J: TRBJ1-1
size: once
D: .
length: 14
V: TRBV27
DNA: TGTGCCAGCAGTTTAACCAGTTTGAACACTGAAGCTTTCTTT
CDR3: CASSLTSLNTEAFF

J: TRBJ1-6
size: .
D: .
length: 14
V: TRBV9
DNA: TGTGCCAGCAGCGTAAACCCCCTAGGTTCACCCCTCCACTTT
CDR3: CASSVNPLGSPLHF

J: TRBJ2-5
size: .
D: TRBD2
length: 12
V: TRBV29-1
DNA: TGCAGCGTTGAAGCGGGAGGGGAGACCCAGTACTTC
CDR3: CSVEAGGETQYF

J: TRBJ1-5
size: .
D: .
length: 13
V: TRBV10-3
DNA: TGTGCCATCAGGGGAGATAGCAATCAGCCCCAGCATTTT
CDR3: CAIRGDSNQPQHF

J: TRBJ1-1
size: .
D: .
length: 13
V: TRBV25-1
DNA: TGTGCCAGCAGTGAATGGAGGTCCCCTGAAGCTTTCTTT
CDR3: CASSEWRSPEAFF

J: TRBJ2-1
size: .
D: TRBD1
length: 14
V: TRBV18
DNA: TGTGCCAGCTCACCTCAGGGGGCAGGAAATGAGCAGTTCTTC
CDR3: CASSPQGAGNEQFF

J: TRBJ2-7
size: .
D: .
length: 13
V: TRBV19
DNA: TGTGCCAGTAGTAACGTAGTACGGGGCGAGCAGTACTTC
CDR3: CASSNVVRGEQYF

J: TRBJ2-7
size: .
D: TRBD1
length: 13
V: TRBV3-1/TRBV3-2
DNA: TGTGCCAGCAGTCGTAGGACAGGAAACGAGCAGTACTTC
CDR3: CASSRRTGNEQYF

J: TRBJ2-5
size: .
D: TRBD2
length: 16
V: TRBV7-9
DNA: TGTGCCAGCAGCTCGACTAGCGGGAGTATGAGGGAGACCCAGTACTTC
CDR3: CASSSTSGSMRETQYF

J: TRBJ1-1
size: .
D: .
length: 13
V: TRBV29-1
DNA: TGCAGCGTTAAAAGTGACTCCAACACTGAAGCTTTCTTT
CDR3: CSVKSDSNTEAFF

J: TRBJ2-5
size: .
D: TRBD2
length: 15
V: TRBV11-3
DNA: TGTGCCAGCAGCAAAACTAGCGGGAGAAGGGAGACCCAGTACTTC
CDR3: CASSKTSGRRETQYF

J: TRBJ1-6
size: once
D: .
length: 14
V: TRBV9
DNA: TGTGCCAGCAGCCCGGGAGTCGATAATTCACCCCTCCACTTT
CDR3: CASSPGVDNSPLHF

J: TRBJ2-3
size: .
D: .
length: 13
V: TRBV27
DNA: TGTGCCAGCAGCCGCCATAGTGTGAATACGCAGTATTTT
CDR3: CASSRHSVNTQYF